Shown below are 15 T cell receptor beta chains from a single sample sequenced in a study of T-cell reconstitution after alpha-beta-depleted transplantation in children. Unique molecular identifiers were incorporated into the prepared TCRbeta library. MiXCR was run by TCRdb on the PCR reads, yielding one entry per CDR3 protein. The sample lists fewer than 550,000 distinct CDR3 sequences, more than 9.5% occurring once. Sequenced material: PBMCs, mostly from graft donor cells, taken 180 days after TCRalphabeta/CD19-depleted stem cell transplant. These TCRs come from a female patient aged 2-10 years who had a stem cell transplant for aplastic anemia, so the T cells may come from the graft donor.

The chain combines TRBV6-5 with TRBJ2-3, with D possibly being TRBD1 (6 bases). Germline V gene data show CDR1 as MNHEY and CDR2 as SVGAGI. V was trimmed by 6 bases and J by 4 bases, leaving 20 bases between them. This CDR3 region has 16 residues. CDR3 residues: CASSQGFPEWADTQYF. CDR3 DNA sequence: TGTGCCAGCAGCCAGGGGTTCCCAGAATGGGCAGATACGCAGTATTTT.

In this sample, this clonotype turned up a few times. The chain combines TRBV6-2 or TRBV6-3 with TRBJ2-7; maybe TRBD1 (5 bases). The germline gives CDR1 MNHEY, CDR2 SVGEGT. Trimming cost V 0 bases and J 6 bases, with 15 bases left between them. The CDR3 covers 15 residues. DNA of the CDR3: TGTGCCAGCAGTTACTCTCGTCCTAGAACAGGCGAGCAGTACGTC. Protein: CASSYSRPRTGEQYV.

This clonotype showed up many times. The CDR3 DNA follows: TGCAGCGTAGCGACCCGCACAGATACGCAGTATTTT. It specifies CSVATRTDTQYF. The chain is built from TRBV29-1 and TRBJ2-3; D is uncertain. V was clipped by 6 bases and J by 1 base, with 8 bases between them. Germline V gene data show CDR1 as SQVTM and CDR2 as ANQGSEA. The CDR3 has 12 residues.

J is TRBJ1-1 and V is TRBV20-1; no firm D call. Germline V gives CDR1 DFQATT, CDR2 SNEGSKA (reference sequence). This CDR3 comprises 14 residues. V was shortened by 1 base and J by 1 base, with 10 bases between the two germline ends. CDR3 in DNA: TGCAGTGCTAGAGGGGCGGGGAGGAACACTGAAGCTTTCTTT. It yields the protein CSARGAGRNTEAFF.

This clonotype appeared a single time. This chain connects TRBV27 to TRBJ2-1; the D is unclear. Germline CDR1 is MNHEY and CDR2 is SMNVEV (reference sequence). The CDR3 loop spans 15 amino acids. Trimming took off 4 bases at V and 0 bases at J, with 10 bases between the two ends. CDR3 in amino acids: CASSSTYSSYNEQFF. The CDR3 bases are TGTGCCAGCAGTTCGACGTACAGCTCCTACAATGAGCAGTTCTTC.

This clonotype has just a few counts. J is TRBJ2-3 and V is TRBV4-3; no reliable D call. Trimming cost V 0 bases and J 5 bases, with 6 bases left between them. This CDR3 has 13 residues. CDR1 and CDR2 (germline): LGHNA, YSLEER. Written as DNA, the CDR3 is TGCGCCAGCAGCCAAGAGGACCGAGATACGCAGTATTTT. Its translation: CASSQEDRDTQYF.

This clonotype has only a few counts. The V and J genes are TRBV28 and TRBJ2-7, with D possibly being TRBD2 (7 bases). The CDR3 runs to 15 residues. The ends were cut back, 0 bases at V and 1 base at J, with 10 bases in the middle. Germline V gives CDR1 MDHEN, CDR2 SYDVKM. This chain's CDR3 is CASSLWRGPSYEQYF. In nucleotides, the CDR3 is TGTGCCAGCAGTTTATGGCGGGGGCCGTCCTACGAGCAGTACTTC.

The chain joins TRBV19 to TRBJ2-5; 14 bases match TRBD2. The CDR3 sequence is 17 residues long. Trimming removed 4 bases from V and 5 bases from J; junction bases left unmatched: 9. In germline, CDR1 is LNHDA, CDR2 SQIVND (reference sequence). CDR3 sequence: CASSRLAGGAFRETQYF. CDR3 DNA sequence: TGTGCCAGTAGTAGACTAGCGGGAGGGGCCTTCAGGGAGACCCAGTACTTC.

The CDR3 nucleotides read TGTGCCACCAGCAGAGTTGGCCAGGGGAATCAGCCCCAGCATTTT. It encodes CATSRVGQGNQPQHF. The chain recombines TRBV15 with TRBJ1-5; D is perhaps TRBD1 (6 bases). V dropped 1 base and J dropped 4 bases, with 11 bases sitting between them. Germline V CDR1 and CDR2: LNHNV, YYDKDF (reference sequence). CDR3 length: 15 amino acids.

In this sample, this clonotype turned up a few times. The chain links TRBV5-1 to TRBJ2-3, with 10 bases lining up with TRBD2. Trimming at V came to 5 bases and at J to 3 bases, leaving 6 bases not matched to a gene. The CDR3 totals 15 residues. Germline CDR1 SGHRS, CDR2 YFSETQ. CDR3 coding DNA: TGCGCCAGCAGTACAGCGGGGGGGTGGACAGATACGCAGTATTTT. This gives the protein CASSTAGGWTDTQYF.

This clonotype has more than one count but fewer than ten. The chain links TRBV27 to TRBJ2-2; a weak D match, TRBD1 (5 bases). CDR1 MNHEY and CDR2 SMNVEV come from the germline V gene (reference sequence). The CDR3 length is 15 residues. Trimming cost V 2 bases and J 8 bases, with 15 bases left between them. The CDR3 DNA sequence: TGTGCCAGCAGTTTACAGGGTCAATTGAGAGGGGAGCTGTTTTTT. It translates to CASSLQGQLRGELFF.

This clonotype appeared a few times. The genes are TRBV12-3 or TRBV12-4 and TRBJ2-2, with D hard to call. V shed 4 bases and J shed 0 bases, with 9 bases lying between them. The CDR3 is made up of 15 amino acids. This chain's CDR3 is CASSSNGANTGELFF. The CDR3 nucleotides are TGTGCCAGCAGTTCTAACGGCGCGAACACCGGGGAGCTGTTTTTT.

This clonotype was detected only a few times. The chain has TRBV28 and TRBJ2-7; TRBD2 matches 13 bases. The V and J ends lost 2 bases and 4 bases, in that order; junction bases with no gene match: 2. Per germline, CDR1 MDHEN and CDR2 SYDVKM. The CDR3 is 15 residues long. DNA for the CDR3: TGTGCCAGCAGTTTAACGACTAGCGGGAGGTACGAGCAGTACTTC. Translating it yields CASSLTTSGRYEQYF.

This clonotype was detected ten times or more. This sequence joins TRBV20-1 and TRBJ2-1, with TRBD2 identical over 8 bases. From germline, CDR1 is DFQATT and CDR2 SNEGSKA (reference sequence). The CDR3 extends over 15 amino acids. The V gene end was trimmed by 3 bases and the J gene end by 7 bases; junction bases not matched to a gene: 11. As DNA, the CDR3 is TGCAGTGCTAGGTACGGGAGGGCCGGTCAGAATGAGCAGTTCTTC. Its protein product is CSARYGRAGQNEQFF.

CDR3: CASSSYPGHEQYF. CDR3 DNA: TGTGCCAGCAGCTCCTATCCAGGACACGAGCAGTACTTC. The rearrangement uses TRBV7-9 and TRBJ2-7; D is unresolved. The CDR3 consists of 13 residues. CDR1 SEHNR and CDR2 FQNEAQ come from the germline V gene (reference sequence). Between the trimmed V and J ends, which lost 4 bases and 5 bases, there was a span of 12 bases.